This TCR beta chain was sequenced for a study of T cells after yellow fever vaccination. Study-level results: Primary-vaccination clones mostly resurfaced post-booster (less than 98% CD4, more than 85% CD8). A small share of clonotypes appeared in both CD4 and CD8 compartments. The secondary response peaked faster, at day 5 versus 15, but was weaker.

Via MiXCR, TCRdb re-called the 5' RACE reads, giving one row per CDR3 protein. The sample comprises 230,000 or so distinct CDR3 sequences, around 3.5% of which are singletons, and around a fifth rests with the top ten. V lost 4 bases and J 1 base, leaving 12 bases between the germline ends. CDR1 is SGHKS and CDR2 is YYEKEE in the germline V gene (reference sequence). CDR3 length: 15 residues. Ten or more counts support this clonotype. Its specificity is not known. The chain links TRBV5-5 to TRBJ1-5; D might be TRBD1 (5 bases). This sample comprised PBMCs, obtained 15 days after the yellow fever booster vaccination. The source of this sequence is a man aged 18-30 years who received the YFV17D yellow fever vaccine. CDR3 residues: CASSLGTFSNQPQHF. DNA for the CDR3: TGTGCCAGCAGCCTGGGGACCTTCAGCAATCAGCCCCAGCATTTT.